Each of the 3 T cell receptor beta chains below was sequenced from the same sample in a study of shared clonotypes between healthy human individuals. Repertoires were generated with immunoSEQ multiplex PCR, while TCRdb's copy carries only in-frame clones and drops some. The data show around 1.4 million clones, with roughly 98.5% seen just once and under 0.45% held by the top ten. The sample consisted of naive CD4+ T cells sorted from blood. The subset: CD45RA+ positively selected. The source of these receptors is a man aged 30 to 45 in good health.

The chain joins TRBV5-6 to TRBJ2-3; no definite D call. This CDR3 has 14 residues. V dropped 2 bases and J dropped 2 bases, with 9 bases sitting between them. Per germline, CDR1 SGHDT and CDR2 YYEEEE. The CDR3 DNA follows: TGTGCCAGCAGCTTAAAGGGTACCACAGATACGCAGTATTTT. Translation: CASSLKGTTDTQYF. Complete variable domain (other parts from reference TRBV5-6 and TRBJ2-3): DAGVTQSPTHLIKTRGQQVTLRCSPKSGHDTVSWYQQALGQGPQFIFQYYEEEERQRGNFPDRFSGHQFPNYSSELNVNALLLGDSALYLCASSLKGTTDTQYFGPGTRLTVL.

The gene calls are TRBV9 and TRBJ2-2; D unclear. V lost 4 bases and J lost 6, with 22 bases in between. The CDR3 runs 17 residues. From germline, CDR1 is SGDLS and CDR2 YYNGEE. This CDR3 is CASSPLGQTAHPGELFF. The CDR3 DNA reads as TGTGCCAGCAGCCCATTAGGGCAAACTGCCCACCCCGGGGAGCTGTTTTTT.

The chain employs TRBV19 and TRBJ2-1; D remains unclear. Germline V CDR1 and CDR2: LNHDA, SQIVND (reference sequence). There are 13 residues in the CDR3. V shed 3 bases and J shed 10 bases, with 13 bases lying between them. The CDR3: CASSIAGTNEQFF. CDR3 sequence (DNA): TGTGCCAGTAGTATCGCTGGTACGAACGAGCAGTTCTTC.